This T cell receptor beta chain came from a study of molecular identifiers for immune sequencing clone quantification. Whole-study context: Naive CD8 cell RNA, from around 20,000 or 100,000 cells, was split five ways in replicates, with four sequenced.

As for this clonotype: Its ends do not fully match the called genes, so a read error is possible.

CD8+CD4-CCR7+CD45RA+ cells were sorted as naive CD8 T cells. The CDR3 spans 17 residues. CDR1 SGHVS and CDR2 FNYEAQ come from the germline V gene. Via MiXCR, TCRdb re-called the PCR reads, giving one row per CDR3 protein. The sample lists more than 450,000 distinct CDR3 sequences, roughly 25% occurring once. The TCR sequence derives from a human donor in good health. Some libraries in this study had Jurkat cell RNA spiked in. What was sequenced was naive CD8+ T cells from blood, with Jurkat cell RNA spiked in. As to subset: FACS-sorted CD8+CD4-CCR7+CD45RA+ naive T cells. This sequence joins TRBV7-6 and TRBJ2-2; 7 bases are shared with TRBD1. Written as DNA, the CDR3 is TGTGCCAGCAGCTTATTCTCCGCAGGGGGAGACACCGGGGAGCTGCTTTTT. Amino acids: CASSLFSAGGDTGELLF.